This TCR beta chain was retrieved from a study of T-cell reconstitution after alpha-beta-depleted transplantation in children. Findings and caveats of the study: Several hundred expanded graft clones reportedly gave rise to the alpha-beta T cells present about two months after transplant. When one year had passed after transplant, most T-cell counts and diversity came from newly produced T cells. Surviving recipient T cells and thymic progenitors accounted for the high day-60 TCRbeta diversity observed in some patients.

Trimming cost V 0 bases and J 6 bases, with 12 bases left between them. The V gene's germline CDR1 is SGHAT and CDR2 FQNNGV. The CDR3 is 16 amino acids. It was with unique molecular identifiers that the TCRbeta library was prepared. Using its own MiXCR run on the PCR reads, TCRdb lists one record per CDR3 protein. The table records some 15,000 distinct CDR3 sequences, approximately 5.3% of them present only once. Many counts were recorded for this clonotype. Its target is unknown. The chain has TRBV11-2 and TRBJ1-6; a possible D gene is TRBD1 (5 bases). This clonotype originated in a boy aged 10-17 years with acute lymphoblastic leukemia, due to receive a stem cell transplant. Sequencing was performed on PBMCs, taken before TCRalphabeta/CD19-depleted stem cell transplant. Here the CDR3 DNA reads TGTGCCAGCAGCTTAGATCTTAGGGGTGGTAATTCACCCCTCCACTTT. Its translation: CASSLDLRGGNSPLHF.